This TCR beta chain was recovered during a study of blood T cell repertoires in COVID-19. Study context: The United States, Italy and Spain were the sources of the acute and convalescent COVID-19 samples. Nucleic acid was either cDNA or gDNA, and it came from T cells, B-cell-depleted T cells, or PBMCs.

Germline V lookup: CDR1 MNHEY, CDR2 SVGAGI. V shed 9 bases, J shed 5 bases, and the junction held 10 bases outside the gene matches. The CDR3 spans 14 residues. Generated by immunoSEQ multiplex PCR, the TCRdb table keeps only in-frame clones and is missing some. Here the sample spans around 41,000 clones, 88% being singletons. The chain has TRBV6-5 and TRBJ2-7, with TRBD1 matching 10 bases. This receptor was taken from a human donor in a cohort sampled during active COVID-19. Sequenced input: peripheral blood. CDR3 DNA: TGTGCCAGTAAACCGGGACAGGGGTCCCACGAGCAGTACTTC. Translation gives CASKPGQGSHEQYF.